The 10 T cell receptor beta chains below come from one sample, sequenced in a study of blood T cell repertoires in COVID-19. The repertoire was sequenced with immunoSEQ multiplex PCR; TCRdb's copy has only in-frame clones and lacks some. Here the sample spans about 150,000 clones, roughly 90% being singletons. The sample was PBMCs or T cells enriched from blood (not recorded which). The receptors come from a woman aged 35 to 49 who had been exposed to COVID-19.

The chain couples TRBV6-6 to TRBJ1-6; no clear D. The CDR3 contains 15 residues. The germline CDR1 and CDR2 sequences are MNHNY and SVGAGI (reference sequence). V was clipped by 4 bases and J by 0 bases, with 7 bases between them. This CDR3 reads CASSSVSSYNSPLHF. The DNA for the CDR3 is TGTGCCAGCAGTTCCGTTAGCTCCTATAATTCACCCCTCCACTTT.

This clone has only a few counts. The chain employs TRBV2 and TRBJ1-2; D possibly corresponds to TRBD1 (5 bases). The CDR3 totals 15 residues. V gave up 1 base and J gave up 7 bases, with 16 bases separating them. Germline V CDR1 and CDR2: SNHLY, FYNNEI. CDR3 sequence reads: CASSEGGVRVTGYTF. The CDR3 region has the DNA TGTGCCAGCAGTGAAGGGGGCGTCAGGGTGACTGGCTACACCTTC.

This chain joins TRBV20-1 and TRBJ2-7, with TRBD2 identical over 7 bases. Germline CDR1 DFQATT, CDR2 SNEGSKA (reference sequence). V gave up 3 bases and J gave up 5 bases; unmatched junction bases: 16. This CDR3 has 16 residues. CDR3 loop: CSASITRRREPHEQYF. The CDR3 nucleotides are TGCAGTGCTAGTATTACGAGGCGGCGGGAGCCCCACGAGCAGTACTTC.

In this sample, this clone turned up a few times. The chain combines TRBV27 with TRBJ2-7; perhaps TRBD1 as D (6 bases). The CDR3 is 14 residues long. Trimming cost V 5 bases and J 2 bases, with 13 bases left between them. Germline V gene lookup returns CDR1 MNHEY and CDR2 SMNVEV (reference sequence). This CDR3 reads CASSLGTLAYEQYF. As DNA, the CDR3 is TGTGCCAGCAGTCTCGGGACACTAGCCTACGAGCAGTACTTC.

The J gene is TRBJ2-1, the V gene TRBV28, with TRBD2 identical over 11 bases. After removal of 3 bases from V and 1 base from J, the junction contained 8 bases not matched to a gene. Germline V gene lookup returns CDR1 MDHEN and CDR2 SYDVKM. The CDR3 is 18 amino acids. Written as DNA, the CDR3 is TGTGCCAGCAGTTTCCTAGCGGGAGGTATAGGGTCCTACAATGAGCAGTTCTTC. Amino acid sequence: CASSFLAGGIGSYNEQFF. Full variable domain (missing parts from reference TRBV28 and TRBJ2-1): DVKVTQSSRYLVKRTGEKVFLECVQDMDHENMFWYRQDPGLGLRLIYFSYDVKMKEKGDIPEGYSVSREKKERFSLILESASTNQTSMYLCASSFLAGGIGSYNEQFFGPGTRLTVL.

The CDR3 nucleotides read TGTGCCACCAGCAGAGGAACTAGCGGGGGGGCAGATACGCAGTATTTT. It yields the protein CATSRGTSGGADTQYF. The chain uses TRBV15 and TRBJ2-3; 13 bases line up with TRBD2. The CDR3 sequence is 16 residues long. The trim removed 1 base at V and 4 bases at J, leaving 2 bases unmatched. The germline V gene has CDR1 LNHNV and CDR2 YYDKDF (reference sequence).

This clone was detected once. The rearrangement joins TRBV11-3 to TRBJ1-3; possible D gene TRBD1, 6 bases. V was clipped by 6 bases and J by 9 bases, with 21 bases between them. The CDR3 totals 15 residues. Germline V gene sequence: CDR1 SGHNT, CDR2 YENEEA. CDR3 region: CASSEATGKDGTIYF. The DNA of the CDR3 is TGTGCCAGCAGTGAGGCGACAGGAAAAGACGGCACCATATATTTT.

The V call is TRBV5-6, the J call TRBJ1-2, with 8 bases lining up with TRBD1. Germline V gene sequence: CDR1 SGHDT, CDR2 YYEEEE. Trimming at V came to 4 bases and at J to 8 bases, leaving 7 bases not matched to a gene. The CDR3 covers 13 residues. The CDR3 sequence: CASSMDRARGYTF. The CDR3 DNA reads TGTGCCAGCAGCATGGACAGGGCGAGGGGCTACACCTTC. Based on the CDR3 plus reference TRBV5-6 and TRBJ1-2, the full variable domain is DAGVTQSPTHLIKTRGQQVTLRCSPKSGHDTVSWYQQALGQGPQFIFQYYEEEERQRGNFPDRFSGHQFPNYSSELNVNALLLGDSALYLCASSMDRARGYTFGSGTRLTVV.

The chain combines TRBV7-2 with TRBJ1-6; D unresolved. The CDR3 totals 15 residues. Germline V lookup: CDR1 SGHTA, CDR2 FQGNSA. V gave up 5 bases and J gave up 7 bases, with 15 bases separating them. In nucleotides, the CDR3 is TGTGCCAGCAGCCCCCAGGTTAGGGAGAATTCACCCCTCCACTTT. Translation gives CASSPQVRENSPLHF.

The chain has TRBV10-3 and TRBJ2-7; D possibly corresponds to TRBD1 (6 bases). Germline V lookup: CDR1 ENHRY, CDR2 SYGVKD. V was trimmed by 8 bases and J by 7 bases, leaving 21 bases between them. The CDR3 runs 14 residues. The CDR3 sequence: CAISPGRGREEQYF. The CDR3, as DNA: TGTGCCATCTCCCCAGGCAGGGGAAGAGAAGAGCAGTACTTC.